These 10 T cell receptor beta chains were all obtained from the same sample, sequenced in a study of blood T cell repertoires in COVID-19. Profiling relied on immunoSEQ multiplex PCR, and the TCRdb table lists in-frame clones only, not all of them. The data show about 83,000 clones, about 86% seen once. Sequenced input: peripheral blood. These receptors came from an elderly woman in a cohort sampled during active or convalescent COVID-19.

The gene calls are TRBV7-9 and TRBJ2-7; the match to TRBD2 covers 8 bases. Looked up from germline, CDR1 is SEHNR and CDR2 is FQNEAQ (reference sequence). The ends lost 0 bases at V and 1 base at J; junction bases unmatched: 5. This CDR3 region has 16 residues. CDR3 residues: CASSLAAGRGSYEQYF. CDR3 DNA: TGTGCCAGCAGCTTAGCCGCCGGGAGGGGTTCCTACGAGCAGTACTTC.

The chain links TRBV5-4 to TRBJ2-2; D remains unclear. The CDR3 has 12 amino acids. Germline V gene data show CDR1 as SGHNT and CDR2 as YYREEE (reference sequence). Trimming cost V 4 bases and J 3 bases, with 4 bases left between them. The CDR3 protein is CASSADTGELFF. CDR3 nucleotides: TGTGCCAGCAGCGCGGACACCGGGGAGCTGTTTTTT.

V gene TRBV4-1 combines with J gene TRBJ2-3; 7 bases agree with TRBD1. V dropped 0 bases and J dropped 3; count of bases not matched to a gene: 3. Germline V CDR1 and CDR2: MGHRA, YSYEKL. CDR3 length equals 15 residues. This CDR3 is CASSQETGVTDTQYF. The CDR3, as DNA: TGCGCCAGCAGCCAAGAAACAGGGGTTACAGATACGCAGTATTTT.

The chain links TRBV4-1 to TRBJ2-2, with TRBD2 matching over 8 bases. The V gene end was trimmed by 2 bases and the J gene end by 4 bases; junction bases not matched to a gene: 9. The CDR3 covers 17 residues. Germline V gene lookup returns CDR1 MGHRA and CDR2 YSYEKL. CDR3 nucleotides: TGCGCCAGCAGCCAATTAACTTTAGCGGGATCCACCGGGGAGCTGTTTTTT. Translated, it gives CASSQLTLAGSTGELFF.

The chain has TRBV5-1 and TRBJ2-5; TRBD2 matches 8 bases. CDR3 length: 15 amino acids. Germline assignment: CDR1 SGHRS and CDR2 YFSETQ. Losses at the gene ends were 3 bases for V and 4 bases for J; bases not matched to a gene: 8. The CDR3 loop reads CASSSQGLGGETQYF. CDR3 coding DNA: TGCGCCAGCAGCTCCCAGGGACTAGGGGGAGAGACCCAGTACTTC.

The V and J genes are TRBV7-2 and TRBJ1-1; 7 bases align to TRBD1. This CDR3 has 14 residues. CDR1 and CDR2 from the germline V gene are SGHTA and FQGNSA. V trimming: 2 bases; J trimming: 4 bases; junction bases outside the gene matches: 4. CDR3 DNA: TGTGCCAGCAGCTTACCAGGGGGAGGCACTGAAGCTTTCTTT. Translating gives CASSLPGGGTEAFF. The full variable domain, in which reference TRBV7-2 and TRBJ1-1 provide the parts outside the CDR3, is GAGVSQSPSNKVTEKGKDVELRCDPISGHTALYWYRQSLGQGLEFLIYFQGNSAPDKSGLPSDRFSAERTGGSVSTLTIQRTQQEDSAVYLCASSLPGGGTEAFFGQGTRLTVV.

The chain is built from TRBV5-1 and TRBJ2-1, with 9 bases lining up with TRBD2. The V gene end was trimmed by 4 bases and the J gene end by 8 bases; junction bases not matched to a gene: 10. Germline CDR1 is SGHRS and CDR2 is YFSETQ. This CDR3 contains 15 residues. The CDR3 DNA follows: TGCGCCAGCAGCGGTAGCGGGAGTGTTATAGATGAGCAGTTCTTC. It specifies CASSGSGSVIDEQFF.

The genes are TRBV20-1 and TRBJ1-1; D gene unclear. Per the germline V gene, CDR1 is DFQATT and CDR2 is SNEGSKA (reference sequence). Trimming removed 6 bases from V and 3 bases from J, with 8 bases in between. The CDR3 runs 11 residues. As DNA, the CDR3 is TGCAGTGCCCTCGGAGACACTGAAGCTTTCTTT. Protein product: CSALGDTEAFF.

V and J are TRBV5-1 and TRBJ1-1; possible D gene TRBD1, 5 bases. Per germline, CDR1 SGHRS and CDR2 YFSETQ. The CDR3 sequence is 15 residues long. Trimming removed 4 bases at V and 1 base at J, with 14 bases between. DNA for the CDR3: TGCGCCAGCAGCCAGGGCCCGGGAGCGAACACTGAAGCTTTCTTT. This encodes CASSQGPGANTEAFF.

V gene TRBV27 combines with J gene TRBJ1-4; 9 bases are shared with TRBD1. CDR1 is MNHEY and CDR2 is SMNVEV in the germline V gene (reference sequence). With 7 bases clipped from V and 5 bases from J, the junction kept 2 bases outside the gene matches. The CDR3 is 13 amino acids. CDR3 bases: TGTGCCAGCACGACAGGGGGAAATGAAAAACTGTTTTTT. Amino acid sequence: CASTTGGNEKLFF.